These T cell receptor beta chains were read from a single sample in a study of vaccination effects on CD4 cells after COVID-19. Method: immunoSEQ multiplex PCR; TCRdb's copy keeps in-frame clones and lacks some. Among 17,000 or so clones listed, 76% were seen once. These TCRs' antigens remain unknown. The sequencing here drew on CD4+ T cells from PBMCs cultured with SARS-CoV-2 spike peptides, taken after COVID-19 vaccination. The receptors here all came from a human donor who had a prior SARS-CoV-2 infection. Both conserved end residues are part of each CDR3. The order of the fields is J gene, V gene, D gene, clone size, CDR3 protein, CDR3 DNA. A D gene is named only where the DNA matches it firmly. The size field is filled for only some rows; it gives once, few, many or a size class.

>TRBJ1-5|TRBV4-2|-|few
CASSQEGAGGNQPQHF
TGTGCCAGCAGCCAAGAAGGGGCTGGAGGCAATCAGCCCCAGCATTTT
>TRBJ2-7|TRBV9|-|-
CASSPHSDPRMYEQYF
TGTGCCAGCAGCCCTCATAGTGACCCCCGCATGTACGAGCAGTACTTC
>TRBJ1-4|TRBV29-1|TRBD1|once
CSVAGQGGEKLFF
TGCAGCGTTGCTGGACAGGGGGGGGAAAAACTGTTTTTT
>TRBJ2-1|TRBV7-7|TRBD2|medium-sized
CASSLASGRIHEQFF
TGTGCTAGCAGCTTAGCGAGCGGGAGGATCCATGAGCAGTTCTTC
>TRBJ1-2|TRBV9|-|-
CASSVSPLTYGYTF
TGTGCCAGCAGCGTATCCCCCTTGACCTATGGCTACACCTTC
>TRBJ1-2|TRBV3-1/TRBV3-2|-|-
CASSQVGTYGYTF
TGTGCCAGCAGCCAAGTGGGGACGTATGGCTACACCTTC
>TRBJ2-7|TRBV11-3|TRBD2|-
CASSTGLAGGLPNEQYF
TGTGCCAGCAGCACGGGACTAGCGGGGGGGCTCCCAAACGAGCAGTACTTC
>TRBJ1-1|TRBV5-4|-|-
CASSLVSGGAGTEAFF
TGTGCCAGCAGCTTGGTTTCGGGAGGGGCGGGCACTGAAGCTTTCTTT
>TRBJ2-7|TRBV7-6|-|-
CASSLLVGQGGHEQYF
TGTGCCAGCAGCTTATTAGTAGGACAGGGAGGGCACGAGCAGTACTTC
>TRBJ1-1|TRBV5-4|-|-
CASSLLGQNTEAFF
TGTGCCAGCAGCTTGCTCGGACAGAACACTGAAGCTTTCTTT
>TRBJ2-1|TRBV29-1|-|once
CSVGSSSGPYNEQFF
TGCAGCGTTGGTAGTTCGAGCGGGCCCTACAATGAGCAGTTCTTC
>TRBJ1-1|TRBV5-1|-|large
CASSPRTASTEAFF
TGCGCCAGCAGCCCCCGGACAGCGAGCACTGAAGCTTTCTTT